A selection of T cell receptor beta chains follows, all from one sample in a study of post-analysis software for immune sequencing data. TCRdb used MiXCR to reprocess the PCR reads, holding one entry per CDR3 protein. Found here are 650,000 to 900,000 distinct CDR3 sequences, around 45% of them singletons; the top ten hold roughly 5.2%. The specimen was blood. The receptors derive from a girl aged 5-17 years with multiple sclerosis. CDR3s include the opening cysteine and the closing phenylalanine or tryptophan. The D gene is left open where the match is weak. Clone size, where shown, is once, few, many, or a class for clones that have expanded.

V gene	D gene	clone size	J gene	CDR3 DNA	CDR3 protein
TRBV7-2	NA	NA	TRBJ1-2	TGTGCCAGCAGCCCACGCCTAAGGCAGGAATATGGCTACACCTTC	CASSPRLRQEYGYTF
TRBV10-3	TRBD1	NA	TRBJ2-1	TGTGCCATCAGTGAGTGGGACAGCTCTAGTGGCAATGAGCAGTTCTTC	CAISEWDSSSGNEQFF
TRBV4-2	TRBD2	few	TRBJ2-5	TGTGCCAGCAGCCAACTCTGGGGGCCTAAGCGGGAGGGCGAGGGGCAAGAGACCCAGTACTTC	CASSQLWGPKREGEGQETQYF
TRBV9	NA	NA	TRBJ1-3	TGTGCCAGCAGCGTAAGCAGTTCCTCTGGAAACACCATATATTTT	CASSVSSSSGNTIYF
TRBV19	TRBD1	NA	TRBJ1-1	TGTGCCAGTACCCGGGACAGGGTGAACACTGAAGCTTTCTTT	CASTRDRVNTEAFF
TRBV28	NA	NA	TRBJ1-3	TGTGCCAGCAGTTTTCGGGGCTCTGGAAACACCATATATTTT	CASSFRGSGNTIYF
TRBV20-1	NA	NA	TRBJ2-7	TGCAGTGCTAGTCCCCCGGGACTGTCCTACGAGCAGTACTTC	CSASPPGLSYEQYF
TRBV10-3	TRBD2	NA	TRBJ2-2	TGTGCCATCAGAAGGGTTGGCCTAGCGGATGCCGAAGGGCTGTTTTTT	CAIRRVGLADAEGLFF
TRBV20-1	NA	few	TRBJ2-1	TGCAGTGCTCCAACGCTGGAAAGCCGGGACTCATACAATGAGCAGTTCTTC	CSAPTLESRDSYNEQFF
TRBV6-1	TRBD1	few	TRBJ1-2	TGTGCCAGCAGGGGACAGGGGATCTATGGCTACACCTTC	CASRGQGIYGYTF
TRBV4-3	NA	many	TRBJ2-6	TGCGCCAGCAGCCAAGGTCCGCGGTCTGGGGCCAACGTCCTGACTTTC	CASSQGPRSGANVLTF
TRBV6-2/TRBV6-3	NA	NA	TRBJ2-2	TGTGCCAGCAGTTACGTGGGAGTCGCCAACACCGGGGAGCTGTTTTTT	CASSYVGVANTGELFF
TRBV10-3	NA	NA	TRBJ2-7	TGTGCCACGGAGCTGGGGTCTACCTCCTACGAGCAGTACTTC	CATELGSTSYEQYF
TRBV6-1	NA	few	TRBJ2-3	TGTGCCAGCAGTCGGACTAATCGAGATACGCAGTATTTT	CASSRTNRDTQYF
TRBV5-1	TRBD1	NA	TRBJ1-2	TGCGCCAGCAGCCAACCCGGGACAGGGGACTATGGCTACACCTTC	CASSQPGTGDYGYTF
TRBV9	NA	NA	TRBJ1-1	TGTGCCAGCAGCGTAGGAGGGAATTCTATGAACACTGAAGCTTTCTTT	CASSVGGNSMNTEAFF
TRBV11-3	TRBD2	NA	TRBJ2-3	TGTGCCAGCAGCACGACTAGCCGCGATACGCAGTATTTT	CASSTTSRDTQYF
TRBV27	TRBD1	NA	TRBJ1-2	TGTGCCAGCAGTACATCCGGGACAGGGGATGGCTACACCTTC	CASSTSGTGDGYTF
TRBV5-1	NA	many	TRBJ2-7	TGCGCCAGCAGCTTGACAGGTGCCGAGCAGTACTTC	CASSLTGAEQYF
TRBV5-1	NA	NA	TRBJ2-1	TGCGCCAGCAGCTCCCCAGGGGCTTCTGAGCAGTTCTTC	CASSSPGASEQFF
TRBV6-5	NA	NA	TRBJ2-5	TGTGCCAGCAGTTACTCCCTCACGGGGACCCAGTACTTC	CASSYSLTGTQYF
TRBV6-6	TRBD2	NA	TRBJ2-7	TGTGCCAGCAGTTACCCGCCGGGACTAGCGGATTACGAGCAGTACTTC	CASSYPPGLADYEQYF
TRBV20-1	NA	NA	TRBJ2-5	TGCAGTGCTAGAAGGGCAGGGCTTAAAGAGACCCAGTACTTC	CSARRAGLKETQYF
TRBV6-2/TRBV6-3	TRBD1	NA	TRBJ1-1	TGTGCCAGCAGTTACACGACAGGGGATGGAGCTTTCTTT	CASSYTTGDGAFF
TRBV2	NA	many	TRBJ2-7	TGTGCCAGCAAAGCGGGACAGAACTACGAGCAGTACTTC	CASKAGQNYEQYF
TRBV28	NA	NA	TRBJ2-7	TGTGCCAGCAGTGAGGGACGAAAGATCTACGAGCAGTACTTC	CASSEGRKIYEQYF
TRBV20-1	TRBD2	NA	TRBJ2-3	TGCAGTGCTAGACCTCCGCGGGAGAAATCAGATACGCAGTATTTT	CSARPPREKSDTQYF
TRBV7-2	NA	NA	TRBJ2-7	TGTGCCAGCAGCCCTAGGTCCGGCCGCCGGCGGTACGAGCAGTACTTC	CASSPRSGRRRYEQYF
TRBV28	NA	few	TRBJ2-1	TGTGCCAGCACCCCGACCTCCTACAATGAGCAGTTCTTC	CASTPTSYNEQFF
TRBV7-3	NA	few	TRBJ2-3	TGTGCCAGCAGCCCCCGGGTAGGGGGGGGCACAGATACGCAGTATTTT	CASSPRVGGGTDTQYF
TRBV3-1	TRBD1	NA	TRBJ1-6	TGTGCCAGCAGCCATCGGACAGGGCAGAATTCACCCCTCCACTTT	CASSHRTGQNSPLHF
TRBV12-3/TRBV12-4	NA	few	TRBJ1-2	TGTGCCAGCAGTTTGCCCAGGGAGGGCTACACCTTC	CASSLPREGYTF
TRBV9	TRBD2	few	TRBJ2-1	TGTGCCAGCAGCGTAGGGGGCGGGAGTAGGGGCAATGAGCAGTTCTTC	CASSVGGGSRGNEQFF
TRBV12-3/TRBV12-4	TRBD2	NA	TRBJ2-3	TGTGCCAGCAGCGGGCTTAGCGGGAGCGCAGATACGCAGTATTTT	CASSGLSGSADTQYF
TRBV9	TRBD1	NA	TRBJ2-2	TGTGCCGGCAGCGCCTGGACAGGGAGCACCGGGGAGCTGTTTTTT	CAGSAWTGSTGELFF
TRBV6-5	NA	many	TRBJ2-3	TGTGCCAGCAGCCCCACGGGCGATACGCAGTATTTT	CASSPTGDTQYF
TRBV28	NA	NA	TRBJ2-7	TGTGCCAGCAGTTCAGGGGCCGATTCCTACGAGCAGTACTTC	CASSSGADSYEQYF
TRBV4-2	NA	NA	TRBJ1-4	TGTGCCAGCAGCCAAGAAAAGGGGGGCGGGAGTGAAAAACTGTTTTTT	CASSQEKGGGSEKLFF
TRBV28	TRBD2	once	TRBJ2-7	TGTGCCAGCAGTATGGGACTAGCGGGATCCCCCGAGCAGTACTTC	CASSMGLAGSPEQYF
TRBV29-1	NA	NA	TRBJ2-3	TGCAGCGTCCTCCCGGGGACAGATACGCAGTATTTT	CSVLPGTDTQYF